This is a list of T cell receptor beta chains from one sample in a study of response to subunit inactivated influenza vaccine. One entry per CDR3 protein results from TCRdb running MiXCR on the RT-PCR reads. The sample includes about 650,000 distinct CDR3 sequences, less than 15% of them seen just once. The sample here was PBMCs from blood, taken 14 days before vaccination. The receptors here all came from a man aged 50-59 years who received an inactivated influenza vaccine. The CDR3 runs from the conserved cysteine through the conserved F or W. Each record gives: clone size, V gene, D gene, J gene, CDR3 length, CDR3 protein, CDR3 DNA. The D gene is left open where the match is weak. Size tells how often a clone was seen (once, few, many) or the class of an expanded clone, and some rows leave it out.

size: -
V: TRBV4-1
D: TRBD1
J: TRBJ2-1
length: 15
CDR3: CASSPKGQGYNEQFF
DNA: TGCGCCAGCAGCCCGAAAGGACAGGGCTACAATGAGCAGTTCTTC

size: many
V: TRBV12-3/TRBV12-4
D: TRBD1
J: TRBJ1-5
length: 13
CDR3: CASSRTGEPPQHF
DNA: TGTGCCAGCAGCAGGACAGGGGAGCCGCCCCAGCATTTT

size: -
V: TRBV6-1
D: TRBD1
J: TRBJ2-7
length: 18
CDR3: CASSPFWDRESNGYEQYF
DNA: TGTGCCAGCAGTCCGTTTTGGGACAGGGAAAGTAATGGCTACGAGCAGTACTTC

size: many
V: TRBV5-6
D: -
J: TRBJ2-5
length: 14
CDR3: CASSLFGAQETQYF
DNA: TGTGCCAGCAGCTTGTTTGGGGCCCAAGAGACCCAGTACTTC

size: few
V: TRBV15
D: -
J: TRBJ2-3
length: 15
CDR3: CATSGKGGQSDTQYF
DNA: TGTGCCACCAGCGGAAAGGGGGGGCAGTCAGATACGCAGTATTTT

size: -
V: TRBV24-1
D: -
J: TRBJ2-3
length: 13
CDR3: CATSGVGGDTQYF
DNA: TGTGCCACCAGTGGGGTCGGGGGAGATACGCAGTATTTT

size: many
V: TRBV29-1
D: -
J: TRBJ2-3
length: 14
CDR3: CSVEVGGLTDTQYF
DNA: TGCAGCGTTGAAGTTGGGGGGCTCACAGATACGCAGTATTTT

size: many
V: TRBV4-3
D: -
J: TRBJ1-3
length: 17
CDR3: CASSQGGAEASGNTIYF
DNA: TGCGCCAGCAGCCAAGGGGGAGCGGAGGCCTCTGGAAACACCATATATTTT

size: -
V: TRBV5-1
D: TRBD1
J: TRBJ1-6
length: 17
CDR3: CASSLDRGSSYNSPLHF
DNA: TGCGCCAGCAGCTTGGACAGGGGGAGCTCCTATAATTCACCCCTCCACTTT

size: few
V: TRBV15
D: -
J: TRBJ2-7
length: 16
CDR3: CATSITSGFINYEQYF
DNA: TGTGCCACCAGCATTACTTCCGGGTTCATCAACTACGAGCAGTACTTC

size: -
V: TRBV3-1
D: TRBD1
J: TRBJ1-1
length: 19
CDR3: CASSRSTIQGGNMNTEAFF
DNA: TGTGCCAGCAGCCGTTCCACCATACAGGGGGGGAATATGAACACTGAAGCTTTCTTT

size: -
V: TRBV5-1
D: -
J: TRBJ2-3
length: 16
CDR3: CASSLVVSPSTDTQYF
DNA: TGCGCCAGCAGCTTGGTGGTCAGCCCTAGCACAGATACGCAGTATTTT

size: -
V: TRBV3-1
D: -
J: TRBJ2-5
length: 15
CDR3: CASSPLLGNQETQYF
DNA: TGTGCCAGCAGCCCCCTTTTAGGAAACCAAGAGACCCAGTACTTC

size: few
V: TRBV4-3
D: TRBD1
J: TRBJ2-5
length: 15
CDR3: CASSRQQGGGETQYF
DNA: TGCGCCAGCAGCCGCCAACAGGGGGGAGGAGAGACCCAGTACTTC

size: -
V: TRBV18
D: TRBD1
J: TRBJ2-7
length: 15
CDR3: CASSPGTGATYEQYF
DNA: TGTGCCAGCTCACCTGGAACAGGGGCTACGTACGAGCAGTACTTC

size: few
V: TRBV29-1
D: -
J: TRBJ2-2
length: 12
CDR3: CSVIVDTGELFF
DNA: TGCAGCGTCATAGTGGACACCGGGGAGCTGTTTTTT

size: -
V: TRBV12-3/TRBV12-4
D: -
J: TRBJ2-7
length: 14
CDR3: CASSPRDSGSKQYF
DNA: TGTGCCAGCAGTCCGCGGGACAGTGGTAGTAAGCAGTACTTC

size: -
V: TRBV5-4
D: TRBD1
J: TRBJ1-1
length: 14
CDR3: CASSFLTGGAEAFF
DNA: TGTGCCAGCAGCTTTCTGACAGGGGGCGCTGAAGCTTTCTTT

size: few
V: TRBV4-3
D: -
J: TRBJ2-2
length: 13
CDR3: CASSQPNAGELFF
DNA: TGCGCCAGCAGCCAACCTAACGCCGGGGAGCTGTTTTTT

size: -
V: TRBV6-1
D: TRBD2
J: TRBJ2-3
length: 15
CDR3: CASSKRLANTDTQYF
DNA: TGTGCCAGCAGTAAGCGACTAGCCAACACAGATACGCAGTATTTT

size: -
V: TRBV9
D: TRBD1
J: TRBJ1-1
length: 14
CDR3: CASSVDRGGTEAFF
DNA: TGTGCCAGCAGCGTTGACAGGGGGGGCACTGAAGCTTTCTTT

size: few
V: TRBV28
D: TRBD1
J: TRBJ1-1
length: 14
CDR3: CASSLPGGLGEAFF
DNA: TGTGCCAGCAGTTTACCAGGGGGCCTTGGTGAAGCTTTCTTT

size: few
V: TRBV12-3/TRBV12-4
D: TRBD1
J: TRBJ1-2
length: 15
CDR3: CASSLPGQGGYGYTF
DNA: TGTGCCAGCAGTTTACCCGGACAGGGCGGCTATGGCTACACCTTC

size: few
V: TRBV9
D: TRBD2
J: TRBJ2-1
length: 16
CDR3: CASSVLFGTSYNEQFF
DNA: TGTGCCAGCAGCGTCCTCTTCGGGACTAGTTACAATGAGCAGTTCTTC

size: many
V: TRBV12-3/TRBV12-4
D: TRBD1
J: TRBJ1-5
length: 13
CDR3: CASSTGGGQPQHF
DNA: TGTGCCAGCAGTACAGGGGGAGGCCAGCCCCAGCATTTT

size: -
V: TRBV4-2
D: -
J: TRBJ2-7
length: 16
CDR3: CASSRQSGLRSYEQYF
DNA: TGTGCCAGCAGCCGTCAGTCCGGACTTCGCTCCTACGAGCAGTACTTC

size: few
V: TRBV20-1
D: -
J: TRBJ2-7
length: 15
CDR3: CSAYRSGTPPHEQYF
DNA: TGCAGTGCTTACCGTTCGGGAACTCCTCCGCACGAGCAGTACTTC

size: -
V: TRBV5-5
D: TRBD2
J: TRBJ2-3
length: 16
CDR3: CASSLEGSGRSDTQYF
DNA: TGTGCCAGCAGCTTGGAAGGTAGCGGGAGGTCAGATACGCAGTATTTT

size: few
V: TRBV4-2
D: -
J: TRBJ1-1
length: 14
CDR3: CASSQEEVNTEAFF
DNA: TGTGCCAGCAGCCAAGAGGAAGTTAACACTGAAGCTTTCTTT

size: many
V: TRBV27
D: -
J: TRBJ1-1
length: 14
CDR3: CASSLGWGNTEAFF
DNA: TGTGCCAGCAGTTTAGGATGGGGGAACACTGAAGCTTTCTTT

size: few
V: TRBV29-1
D: -
J: TRBJ2-4
length: 12
CDR3: CSVGGRGDIQYF
DNA: TGCAGCGTTGGAGGTAGGGGGGACATTCAGTACTTC

size: few
V: TRBV11-2
D: TRBD1
J: TRBJ2-4
length: 12
CDR3: CASSWDRNIQYF
DNA: TGTGCCAGCAGCTGGGACAGGAACATTCAGTACTTC

size: many
V: TRBV5-1
D: -
J: TRBJ2-1
length: 15
CDR3: CASSLNIRGSNEQFF
DNA: TGCGCCAGCAGCTTGAACATCCGAGGATCCAATGAGCAGTTCTTC

size: -
V: TRBV5-4
D: -
J: TRBJ2-7
length: 16
CDR3: CASSRGVGQGGQEQYF
DNA: TGTGCCAGCAGCCGAGGTGTTGGACAGGGAGGGCAGGAGCAGTACTTC

size: -
V: TRBV20-1
D: TRBD2
J: TRBJ2-1
length: 15
CDR3: CSASDRGRVYNEQFF
DNA: TGCAGTGCTAGCGATCGGGGGAGGGTCTACAATGAGCAGTTCTTC

size: -
V: TRBV21-1
D: -
J: TRBJ2-5
length: 18
CDR3: CASSKAQDRETIQETQYF
DNA: TGTGCCAGCAGCAAAGCGCAGGACAGGGAAACTATTCAAGAGACCCAGTACTTC

size: few
V: TRBV7-9
D: TRBD1
J: TRBJ2-7
length: 14
CDR3: CAGSVGQGNYEQYF
DNA: TGTGCCGGGTCCGTCGGACAGGGAAATTACGAGCAGTACTTC

size: -
V: TRBV7-9
D: -
J: TRBJ2-3
length: 15
CDR3: CASSEGIGRTDTQYF
DNA: TGTGCCAGCAGTGAGGGGATAGGGAGAACAGATACGCAGTATTTT

size: -
V: TRBV20-1
D: TRBD2
J: TRBJ2-5
length: 16
CDR3: CSARRLAGGYQETQYF
DNA: TGCAGTGCTAGGAGACTAGCGGGAGGGTACCAAGAGACCCAGTACTTC

size: many
V: TRBV11-1
D: -
J: TRBJ2-7
length: 14
CDR3: CASSSGIGTYEQYF
DNA: TGTGCCAGCAGCTCCGGGATAGGTACCTACGAGCAGTACTTC

size: few
V: TRBV2
D: -
J: TRBJ2-3
length: 13
CDR3: CASILAGTDTQYF
DNA: TGTGCCAGCATCCTGGCGGGGACAGATACGCAGTATTTT

size: few
V: TRBV15
D: -
J: TRBJ1-4
length: 16
CDR3: CATSRDPVGAGEKLFF
DNA: TGTGCCACCAGCAGAGATCCTGTCGGGGCAGGCGAAAAACTGTTTTTT

size: few
V: TRBV20-1
D: TRBD1
J: TRBJ2-4
length: 15
CDR3: CSARDLGQGVDIQYF
DNA: TGCAGTGCTAGAGATTTGGGACAGGGAGTAGACATTCAGTACTTC

size: -
V: TRBV24-1
D: TRBD2
J: TRBJ2-1
length: 17
CDR3: CATSDRGLARSYNEQFF
DNA: TGTGCCACCAGTGACCGAGGACTAGCGCGATCATACAATGAGCAGTTCTTC

size: -
V: TRBV20-1
D: -
J: TRBJ2-3
length: 16
CDR3: CSARDLFGRSTDTQYF
DNA: TGCAGTGCTAGAGATCTCTTCGGGAGAAGCACAGATACGCAGTATTTT

size: many
V: TRBV4-1
D: -
J: TRBJ2-2
length: 15
CDR3: CASSQGHRNTGELFF
DNA: TGCGCCAGCAGCCAAGGACACAGGAACACCGGGGAGCTGTTTTTT

size: -
V: TRBV20-1
D: -
J: TRBJ1-4
length: 13
CDR3: CSATRQIKEKLFF
DNA: TGCAGTGCCACAAGACAAATCAAGGAAAAACTGTTTTTT

size: -
V: TRBV5-6
D: TRBD1
J: TRBJ1-1
length: 15
CDR3: CASRINRGGNTEAFF
DNA: TGTGCCAGCAGGATTAACAGGGGGGGAAACACTGAAGCTTTCTTT

size: -
V: TRBV15
D: -
J: TRBJ2-2
length: 16
CDR3: CATSRDRTGLAGELFF
DNA: TGTGCCACCAGCAGAGATCGAACAGGGTTAGCCGGGGAGCTGTTTTTT

size: few
V: TRBV28
D: TRBD1
J: TRBJ2-7
length: 15
CDR3: CASSIRTGMVYEQYF
DNA: TGTGCCAGCAGTATTCGGACAGGGATGGTCTACGAGCAGTACTTC

size: few
V: TRBV24-1
D: TRBD1
J: TRBJ2-7
length: 16
CDR3: CATSDTAETGSFEQYF
DNA: TGTGCCACCAGTGATACCGCGGAGACAGGGTCATTTGAGCAGTACTTC

size: -
V: TRBV7-2
D: -
J: TRBJ2-1
length: 14
CDR3: CASSLAISGNEQFF
DNA: TGTGCCAGCAGCTTAGCAATTAGTGGTAATGAGCAGTTCTTC

size: many
V: TRBV27
D: TRBD1
J: TRBJ1-5
length: 15
CDR3: CASSSRTGSNQPQHF
DNA: TGTGCCAGCAGTTCCCGGACAGGAAGCAATCAGCCCCAGCATTTT